This note documents a single TCR beta chain sequence. The protocol was immunoSEQ multiplex PCR, while the TCRdb copy is restricted to in-frame clones and leaves out a portion. This table holds over 65,000 clones, 94% found once. This sample is drawn from a study of technical replicates of blood from a handful of donors. CDR3 length equals 15 residues. V was pared by 2 bases and J by 2 bases, with 5 bases of the junction left unmatched. Germline CDR1 is SGHRS and CDR2 is YFSETQ. The sample comprised T cells isolated from PBMCs. The sequence was collected from a human donor in good health. The chain links TRBV5-1 to TRBJ1-2; 8 bases align to TRBD1. CDR3 region: CASSFAQGANYGYTF. DNA for the CDR3: TGCGCCAGCAGCTTCGCTCAGGGGGCAAACTATGGCTACACCTTC.